The 27 T cell receptor beta chains given below trace back to one sample, sequenced in a study of T-cell memory formation after mild COVID-19. TCRdb analysed the 5' RACE reads with MiXCR anew, one entry per CDR3 protein. The sample holds fewer than 400,000 distinct CDR3 sequences, 15% to 20% seen once. The sequencing input was PBMCs or a T cell subset sorted from them (not recorded which). The receptor set was obtained from a man aged 18 to 30 who had mild COVID-19 (a few samples of this study predate the infection). Cell type and time point are not known.

The V gene is TRBV10-3, the J gene TRBJ1-2, with D possibly matching TRBD1 (5 bases). Germline-derived CDR1 and CDR2 are ENHRY and SYGVKD. With 7 bases removed from V and 8 bases from J, the gap between germline ends came to 17 bases. The CDR3 spans 13 residues. The CDR3: CAITLEREGGYTF. In DNA, the CDR3 is TGTGCCATCACCCTGGAGAGAGAGGGGGGCTACACCTTC.

The chain carries TRBV2 and TRBJ2-1; no clear D gene. Germline V lookup: CDR1 SNHLY, CDR2 FYNNEI. V was trimmed by 7 bases and J by 10 bases, leaving 11 bases between them. This CDR3 contains 11 residues. CDR3 in DNA: TGTGCCAGCACCCTAACACTCGAGCAGTTCTTC. It specifies CASTLTLEQFF.

V is TRBV10-2 and J is TRBJ2-2; D is tentatively TRBD1 or TRBD2 (5 bases each). Trimming stripped 3 bases from V and 1 base from J, with 9 bases between. Germline lookup yields CDR1 WSHSY and CDR2 SAAADI. This CDR3 contains 15 residues. This CDR3 reads CASSDGTVNTGELFF. The DNA for the CDR3 is TGCGCCAGCAGTGACGGGACGGTGAACACCGGGGAGCTGTTTTTT.

This clonotype was counted between two and nine times. The rearrangement links TRBV6-1 to TRBJ2-7; maybe TRBD1 (7 bases). With 6 bases removed from V and 2 bases from J, the gap between germline ends came to 20 bases. Germline CDR1 is MNHNS and CDR2 is SASEGT. CDR3 length: 16 amino acids. The CDR3 loop reads CASRRSGDSLTYEQYF. CDR3 DNA sequence: TGTGCCAGCAGGAGGTCGGGGGACAGTCTTACCTACGAGCAGTACTTC.

This clonotype appeared a few times. The chain has TRBV20-1 and TRBJ1-2; D is unclear. Trimming took off 0 bases at V and 0 bases at J, with 8 bases between the two ends. CDR3 size: 14 residues. CDR1 and CDR2 from the germline V gene are DFQATT and SNEGSKA (reference sequence). The CDR3 DNA is TGCAGTGCTAGAGACACCAAGGCTAACTATGGCTACACCTTC. This encodes CSARDTKANYGYTF.

This clonotype was recorded at least ten times. The chain links TRBV5-1 to TRBJ2-1; 7 positions agree with TRBD1. Per germline, CDR1 SGHRS and CDR2 YFSETQ. V gave up 4 bases and J gave up 4 bases; unmatched junction bases: 8. The CDR3 loop spans 15 amino acids. The CDR3 reads CASSQTGTAYNEQFF. Here the CDR3 DNA reads TGCGCCAGCAGCCAGACCGGGACAGCTTACAATGAGCAGTTCTTC.

This clonotype was picked up a small number of times. This CDR3 reads CASSQDTGRWETQYF. Here the CDR3 DNA reads TGTGCCAGCAGCCAAGATACAGGGCGTTGGGAGACCCAGTACTTC. V usage is TRBV4-2 and J usage is TRBJ2-5; a possible D gene is TRBD1 (6 bases). Trimming removed 0 bases at V and 5 bases at J, with 13 bases between. This CDR3 has 15 residues. In germline, CDR1 is LGHNA, CDR2 YNFKEQ.

This rearrangement joins TRBV6-6 to TRBJ1-2, with D perhaps TRBD1 (6 bases). The V gene's germline CDR1 is MNHNY and CDR2 SVGAGI (reference sequence). V was cut by 6 bases and J by 7 bases, with 12 bases left in between. This CDR3 is 12 amino acids long. CDR3 in DNA: TGTGCCAGCAGCCCAGCAGGGGCTGGCTACACCTTC. Its translation: CASSPAGAGYTF.

The CDR3 loop reads CASSLDFGANTEAFF. As DNA, the CDR3 is TGCGCCAGCAGCTTGGACTTCGGAGCGAACACTGAAGCTTTCTTT. The rearrangement links TRBV5-1 to TRBJ1-1; D unclear. Germline values: CDR1 SGHRS, CDR2 YFSETQ. Trimming cost V 0 bases and J 1 base, with 10 bases left between them. This CDR3 contains 15 residues.

The rearrangement links TRBV20-1 to TRBJ1-6, with D possibly matching TRBD1 (5 bases). V was shortened by 3 bases and J by 5 bases, with 5 bases between the two germline ends. The CDR3 consists of 12 residues. Germline lookup yields CDR1 DFQATT and CDR2 SNEGSKA (reference sequence). The CDR3: CSARGDNSPLHF. CDR3 nucleotides: TGCAGTGCTAGGGGGGATAATTCACCCCTCCACTTT.

The table lists this clonotype with a few counts. The rearrangement uses TRBV15 and TRBJ2-2; 11 positions agree with TRBD1. V shed 1 base and J 4 bases; nucleotides not matched to a gene: 8. CDR1 is LNHNV and CDR2 is YYDKDF in the germline V gene (reference sequence). The CDR3 sequence is 18 residues long. The CDR3 loop is CATSRAPRDRGFTGELFF. The CDR3 DNA reads TGTGCCACCAGCAGAGCGCCACGGGACAGGGGGTTCACCGGGGAGCTGTTTTTT.

The V and J genes are TRBV7-9 and TRBJ1-2, with a weak D call TRBD1 (5 bases). Deletions cut 5 bases from V and 8 bases from J, with 15 bases between. This CDR3 comprises 13 residues. Germline CDR1 SEHNR, CDR2 FQNEAQ (reference sequence). The CDR3 loop is CASSPQGGKGYTF. The CDR3 coding sequence is TGTGCCAGCAGCCCCCAGGGCGGCAAGGGCTACACCTTC.

The rearrangement uses TRBV20-1 and TRBJ1-1, with unresolved D. Trimming removed 2 bases from V and 0 bases from J, with 7 bases in between. The germline gives CDR1 DFQATT, CDR2 SNEGSKA (reference sequence). The length of the CDR3 is 13 residues. CDR3 in amino acids: CSARSGMNTEAFF. The CDR3 coding sequence is TGCAGTGCTAGATCCGGAATGAACACTGAAGCTTTCTTT.

This clonotype came up a few times. The chain combines TRBV6-2 or TRBV6-3 with TRBJ2-7; TRBD1 matches 7 bases. Germline CDR1 and CDR2: MNHEY and SVGEGT. V shed 6 bases and J 4 bases; nucleotides not matched to a gene: 9. This CDR3 is built from 14 residues. In DNA form, the CDR3 reads TGTGCCAGCAGCAAGGGGCAGGGGGTGTACGAGCAGTACTTC. It specifies CASSKGQGVYEQYF.

The rearrangement links TRBV4-1 to TRBJ2-7, with a tentative D call TRBD1 (6 bases). Germline-derived CDR1 and CDR2 are MGHRA and YSYEKL. The V end lost 5 bases, the J end lost 2 bases, and 13 bases lay between the germline ends. This CDR3 comprises 14 residues. CDR3 nucleotide sequence: TGCGCCAGCAGCGCCCGGGACACCACCTACGAGCAGTACTTC. It codes for CASSARDTTYEQYF.

This clonotype appeared a few times. V gene TRBV7-8 combines with J gene TRBJ2-5; tentatively, D is TRBD2 (6 bases). The length of the CDR3 is 14 residues. V lost 6 bases, J lost 3 bases, and 14 bases lay in between. Germline V gene data show CDR1 as SGHVS and CDR2 as FQNEAQ. The chain's CDR3 is CASRLWRDEETQYF. DNA of the CDR3: TGTGCCAGCAGGCTATGGAGGGACGAAGAGACCCAGTACTTC.

There are a few counts of this clonotype. The rearrangement links TRBV24-1 to TRBJ2-7, with 7 bases lining up with TRBD1. The CDR3 runs to 14 residues. Germline assignment: CDR1 KGHDR and CDR2 SFDVKD. The J segment lost 4 bases and the V segment lost 5 bases, leaving 7 bases of the junction unmatched. Here the CDR3 reads CATSGIQGSYEQYF. The CDR3 bases are TGTGCCACCAGTGGGATACAGGGGTCTTACGAGCAGTACTTC.

The V call is TRBV28, the J call TRBJ2-1, with D perhaps TRBD1 (6 bases). Trimming cost V 7 bases and J 7 bases, with 20 bases left between them. The germline V gene encodes CDR1 MDHEN and CDR2 SYDVKM. The CDR3 consists of 15 residues. In DNA form, the CDR3 reads TGTGCCAGCACTACGGCGGGCAGGGGAAGGAATGAGCAGTTCTTC. It is translated as CASTTAGRGRNEQFF.

The chain couples TRBV9 to TRBJ2-3, with D perhaps assigned TRBD1 or TRBD2 (6 bases each). CDR3 size: 15 residues. Germline V gene lookup returns CDR1 SGDLS and CDR2 YYNGEE. V shed 0 bases and J shed 3 bases, with 11 bases lying between them. The CDR3 region has the DNA TGTGCCAGCAGCGTAGCGGGGGCGATTACAGATACGCAGTATTTT. Translating it yields CASSVAGAITDTQYF.

The gene calls are TRBV5-6 and TRBJ2-2, with D uncertain. V dropped 2 bases and J dropped 4 bases, with 12 bases sitting between them. The CDR3 has 15 residues. The germline gives CDR1 SGHDT, CDR2 YYEEEE. This CDR3 reads CASSFWVKSTGELFF. CDR3 DNA: TGTGCCAGCAGCTTTTGGGTTAAGAGCACCGGGGAGCTGTTTTTT.

This clonotype was observed many times. The V gene is TRBV20-1, the J gene TRBJ2-1; the D gene could be TRBD1 or TRBD2 (5 bases each). Trimming shortened V by 5 bases and J by 10 bases, and 15 bases separated the two germline ends. This CDR3 region has 12 residues. Germline V gene sequence: CDR1 DFQATT, CDR2 SNEGSKA (reference sequence). CDR3 sequence: CSAGDPLGEQFF. The CDR3 DNA is TGCAGTGCTGGGGACCCCTTAGGAGAGCAGTTCTTC.

J is TRBJ1-1 and V is TRBV7-9; D might be TRBD1 (5 bases). Germline CDR1 and CDR2: SEHNR and FQNEAQ (reference sequence). V was cut by 6 bases and J by 7 bases, with 9 bases left in between. The CDR3 has 11 amino acids. CDR3 bases: TGTGCCAGCAGGTCGGGGGTTGAAGCTTTCTTT. The encoded protein is CASRSGVEAFF.

This clonotype came up a few times. The CDR3 reads CASRRAGDSYNEQFF. The CDR3 DNA sequence: TGTGCCAGCAGGAGAGCGGGGGACTCCTACAATGAGCAGTTCTTC. This chain connects TRBV7-2 to TRBJ2-1, with 8 bases aligning to TRBD2. The CDR3 covers 15 residues. Trimming at V came to 6 bases and at J to 0 bases, leaving 4 bases not matched to a gene. In germline, CDR1 is SGHTA, CDR2 FQGNSA.

The V and J genes are TRBV20-1 and TRBJ1-1; TRBD1 matches at 7 bases. Germline loops: CDR1 DFQATT, CDR2 SNEGSKA (reference sequence). This CDR3 is built from 16 residues. V shed 0 bases and J 4 bases; nucleotides not matched to a gene: 11. The CDR3, as DNA: TGCAGTGCTAGAGACCTGATGACAGGGAGGAGCACTGAAGCTTTCTTT. Protein product: CSARDLMTGRSTEAFF.

This chain connects TRBV9 to TRBJ2-2, with TRBD2 as a possible D gene (6 bases). The CDR3 is 14 amino acids. Germline assignment: CDR1 SGDLS and CDR2 YYNGEE. Between the trimmed V and J ends, which lost 7 bases and 0 bases, there was a span of 10 bases. This CDR3 reads CASGPSANTGELFF. In DNA, the CDR3 is TGTGCCAGCGGACCTAGCGCGAACACCGGGGAGCTGTTTTTT. The full variable domain, its missing parts supplied by reference TRBV9 and TRBJ2-2, is DSGVTQTPKHLITATGQRVTLRCSPRSGDLSVYWYQQSLDQGLQFLIQYYNGEERAKGNILERFSAQQFPDLHSELNLSSLELGDSALYFCASGPSANTGELFFGEGSRLTVL.

The V call is TRBV6-2 or TRBV6-3, the J call TRBJ2-7, with D perhaps given as TRBD1 or TRBD2 (5 bases each). The V gene's germline CDR1 is MNHEY and CDR2 SVGEGT. The V end was cut by 4 bases, the J end by 2 bases, with 12 bases between. The CDR3 covers 14 residues. CDR3 bases: TGTGCCAGCAGTTTGTTGGGACCCACCTACGAGCAGTACTTC. Translating gives CASSLLGPTYEQYF.

The chain employs TRBV6-1 and TRBJ1-5, with TRBD1 matching over 11 bases. The CDR3 runs 14 residues. Germline lookup yields CDR1 MNHNS and CDR2 SASEGT. V shed 7 bases, J shed 5 bases, and the junction held 4 bases outside the gene matches. The CDR3 DNA is TGTGCCAGCACCTGGGACAGGGGGGATCAGCCCCAGCATTTT. Translated, it gives CASTWDRGDQPQHF.